This T cell receptor beta chain was obtained from a study of shared clonotypes between healthy human individuals. Study-level findings and limits: Sequencing depth was expected to affect clonotype sharing among donors. Memory subsets had estimated richness that was generally smaller than that of naive subsets.

Remarks on this clone: Its cognate antigen is unknown.

Assay used: immunoSEQ multiplex PCR; TCRdb lists only in-frame clones, some missing. The sample includes about 2.2 million clones, roughly 91% of them seen just once. CD45RO-negative cells were positively selected for CCR7, leaving out terminally differentiated effector memory CD45RA+ cells. Donors, without exception, were Caucasian adults residing in Nashville, Tennessee. Germline loops: CDR1 ENHRY, CDR2 SYGVKD. This CDR3 has 15 amino acids. V trimming: 10 bases; J trimming: 10 bases; junction bases outside the gene matches: 15. The clonotype comes from a young man in good health. Some clones in this sample may be carry-over from other donors' samples. Sequencing used naive CD8+ T cells from PBMCs. V gene TRBV10-3 combines with J gene TRBJ2-1; 11 bases map to TRBD2. CDR3 sequence (DNA): TGTGCCAGCATGCTCACTAGCGGGAGCGGTGGGGAGCAGTTCTTC. Encoded protein: CASMLTSGSGGEQFF.